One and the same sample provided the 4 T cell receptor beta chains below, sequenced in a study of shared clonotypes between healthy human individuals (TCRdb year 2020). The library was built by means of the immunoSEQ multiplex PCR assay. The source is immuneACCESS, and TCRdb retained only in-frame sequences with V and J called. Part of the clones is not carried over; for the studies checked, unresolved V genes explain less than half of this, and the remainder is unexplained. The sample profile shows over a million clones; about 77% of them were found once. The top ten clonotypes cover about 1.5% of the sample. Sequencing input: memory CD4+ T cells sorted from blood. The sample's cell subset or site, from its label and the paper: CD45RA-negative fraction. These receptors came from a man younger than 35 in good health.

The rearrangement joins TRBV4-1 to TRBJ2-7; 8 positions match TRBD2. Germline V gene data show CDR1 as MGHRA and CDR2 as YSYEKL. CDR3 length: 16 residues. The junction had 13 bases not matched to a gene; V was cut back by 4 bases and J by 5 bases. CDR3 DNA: TGCGCCAGCAGCCCTTATGGGCTAGCGGGCAAAAACGAGCAGTACTTC. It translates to CASSPYGLAGKNEQYF.

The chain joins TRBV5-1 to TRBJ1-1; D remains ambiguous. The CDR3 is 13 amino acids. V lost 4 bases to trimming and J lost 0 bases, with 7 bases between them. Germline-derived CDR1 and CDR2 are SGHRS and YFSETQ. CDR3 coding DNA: TGCGCCAGCAGCAAGGGCCTGAACACTGAAGCTTTCTTT. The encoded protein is CASSKGLNTEAFF.

This chain's CDR3 is CASSRTGELFF. In nucleotides, the CDR3 is TGCGCCAGCAGCCGCACCGGGGAGCTGTTTTTT. This rearrangement joins TRBV4-1 to TRBJ2-2; D gene ambiguous. The V gene lost 4 bases and the J gene lost 4 bases, with 1 base spanning the gap. The germline CDR1 and CDR2 sequences are MGHRA and YSYEKL. The length of the CDR3 is 11 residues.

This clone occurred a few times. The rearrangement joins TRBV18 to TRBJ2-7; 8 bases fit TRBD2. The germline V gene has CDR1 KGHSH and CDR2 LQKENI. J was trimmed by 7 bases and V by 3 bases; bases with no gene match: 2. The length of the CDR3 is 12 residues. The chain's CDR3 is CASSPPGGEQYF. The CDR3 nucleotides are TGTGCCAGCTCACCCCCGGGGGGGGAGCAGTACTTC.